The present TCR beta chain was sequenced within a study of blood T cell repertoires in COVID-19. This CDR3 region has 12 residues. V was pared by 3 bases and J by 12 bases, with 12 bases between. The germline CDR1 and CDR2 sequences are LGHDT and YNNKEL (reference sequence). Original handling: By means of reference gene primer amplification, nucleated cell counts were estimated. Profiled with immunoSEQ multiplex PCR; TCRdb holds only in-frame clones, not every one. Clonal size and the V and J genes are those of that table, whereas D and trimming came from the DNA. The sample lists approximately 140,000 clones, approximately 86% occurring once.

The sequence derives from a woman aged 55-69 years with active or convalescent COVID-19. J is TRBJ2-1 and V is TRBV3-1 (or the pseudogene TRBV3-2); a possible D gene is TRBD1 (5 bases). The specimen sequenced was peripheral blood. CDR3 DNA: TGTGCCAGCAGCCAGGGGAAAAGGGGGCAGTTCTTC. Translated: CASSQGKRGQFF.